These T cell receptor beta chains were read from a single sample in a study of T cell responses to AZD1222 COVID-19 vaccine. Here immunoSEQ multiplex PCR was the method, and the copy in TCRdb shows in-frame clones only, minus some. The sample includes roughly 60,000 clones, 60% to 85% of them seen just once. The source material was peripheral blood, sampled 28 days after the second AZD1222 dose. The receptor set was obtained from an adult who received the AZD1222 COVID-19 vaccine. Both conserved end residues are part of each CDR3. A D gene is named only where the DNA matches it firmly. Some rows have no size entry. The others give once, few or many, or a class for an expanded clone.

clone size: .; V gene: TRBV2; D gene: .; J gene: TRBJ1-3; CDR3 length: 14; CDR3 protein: CASSEARSGNTIYF; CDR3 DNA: TGTGCCAGCAGTGAAGCGCGAAGCGGAAACACCATATATTTT
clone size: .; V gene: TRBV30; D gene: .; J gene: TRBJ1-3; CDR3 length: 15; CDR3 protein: CAWTHGTNPGNTIYF; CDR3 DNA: TGTGCCTGGACCCATGGGACAAATCCTGGAAACACCATATATTTT
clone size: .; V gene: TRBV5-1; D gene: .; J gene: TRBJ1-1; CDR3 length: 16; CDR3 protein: CASSLDGGAPGTEAFF; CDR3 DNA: TGCGCCAGCAGCTTGGATGGCGGGGCCCCGGGCACTGAAGCTTTCTTT
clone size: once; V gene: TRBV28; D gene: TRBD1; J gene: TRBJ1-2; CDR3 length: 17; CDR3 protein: CASSRDRGGIANYGYTF; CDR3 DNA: TGTGCCAGCAGTCGGGACAGGGGGGGGATAGCTAACTATGGCTACACCTTC
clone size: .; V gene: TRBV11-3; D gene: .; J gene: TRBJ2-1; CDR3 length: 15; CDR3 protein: CASSLSSGTFNEQFF; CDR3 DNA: TGTGCCAGCAGCTTGAGTAGCGGAACCTTCAATGAGCAGTTCTTC
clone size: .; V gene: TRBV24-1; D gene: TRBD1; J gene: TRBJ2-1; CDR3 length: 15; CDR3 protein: CATSDNGQGWNEQFF; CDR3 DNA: TGTGCCACCAGTGATAACGGACAGGGGTGGAATGAGCAGTTCTTC
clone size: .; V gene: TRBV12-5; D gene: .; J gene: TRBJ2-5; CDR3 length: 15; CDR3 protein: CASGLSTQGHETQYF; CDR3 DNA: TGTGCTAGTGGTTTGAGTACCCAGGGACACGAGACCCAGTACTTC
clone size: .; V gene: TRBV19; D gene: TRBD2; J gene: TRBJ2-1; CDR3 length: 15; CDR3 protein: CASRPTSGGAGGEFF; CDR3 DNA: TGTGCCAGTCGACCAACTAGCGGGGGGGCCGGGGGTGAGTTCTTC
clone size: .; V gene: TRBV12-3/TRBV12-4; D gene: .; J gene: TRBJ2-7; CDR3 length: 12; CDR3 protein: CASSLEGTEQYF; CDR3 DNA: TGTGCCAGCAGTTTAGAAGGGACCGAGCAGTACTTC
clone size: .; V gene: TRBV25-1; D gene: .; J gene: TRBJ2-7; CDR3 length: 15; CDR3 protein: CASSARTASSYEQYF; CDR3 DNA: TGTGCCAGCAGTGCCCGGACAGCGAGCTCCTACGAGCAGTACTTC
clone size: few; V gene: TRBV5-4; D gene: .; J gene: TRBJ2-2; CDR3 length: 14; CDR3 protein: CASSLVSQAGELFF; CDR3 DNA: TGTGCCAGCAGCTTGGTCTCGCAGGCCGGGGAGCTGTTTTTT
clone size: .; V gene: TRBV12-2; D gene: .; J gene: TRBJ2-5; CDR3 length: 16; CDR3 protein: CASRLPRTGLQETQYF; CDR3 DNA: TGTGCAAGTCGCTTACCGCGGACAGGGCTACAAGAGACCCAGTACTTC
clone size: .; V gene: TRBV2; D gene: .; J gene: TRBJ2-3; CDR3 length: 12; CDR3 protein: CASSGPTDTQYF; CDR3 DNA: TGTGCCAGCAGTGGCCCCACAGATACGCAGTATTTT
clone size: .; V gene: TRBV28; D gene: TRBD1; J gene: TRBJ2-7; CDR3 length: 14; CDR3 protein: CASSPHDRGQRQYF; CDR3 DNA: TGTGCCAGCAGTCCACATGACAGGGGGCAGCGGCAGTACTTC
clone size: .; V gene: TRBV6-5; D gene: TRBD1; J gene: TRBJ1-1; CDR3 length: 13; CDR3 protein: CASGTGGSTEAFF; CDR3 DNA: TGTGCCAGTGGGACAGGGGGATCTACTGAAGCTTTCTTT
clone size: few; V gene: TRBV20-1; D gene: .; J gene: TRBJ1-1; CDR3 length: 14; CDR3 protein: CSASLPGRITEAFF; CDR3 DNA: TGCAGTGCTAGTTTGCCAGGACGGATCACTGAAGCTTTCTTT
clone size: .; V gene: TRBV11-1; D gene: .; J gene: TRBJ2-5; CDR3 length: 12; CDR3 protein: CASSPDPWTQYF; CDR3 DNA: TGTGCCAGCAGCCCCGACCCGTGGACCCAGTACTTC
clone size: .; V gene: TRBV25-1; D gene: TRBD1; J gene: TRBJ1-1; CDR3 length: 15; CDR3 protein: CASSGRTGWNTEAFF; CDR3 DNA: TGTGCCAGCAGTGGTCGGACAGGGTGGAACACTGAAGCTTTCTTT
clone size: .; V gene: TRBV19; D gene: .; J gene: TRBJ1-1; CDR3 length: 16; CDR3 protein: CASSKGGFRGNTEAFF; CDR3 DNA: TGTGCCAGTAGTAAAGGGGGTTTTAGAGGGAACACTGAAGCTTTCTTT
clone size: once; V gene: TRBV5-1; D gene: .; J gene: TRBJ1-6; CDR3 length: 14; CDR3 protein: CASSLDQEASPLHF; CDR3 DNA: TGCGCCAGCAGCTTGGACCAAGAGGCTTCACCCCTCCACTTT
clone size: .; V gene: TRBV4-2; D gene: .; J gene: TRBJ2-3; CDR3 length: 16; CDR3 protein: CASSQDFSDLTDTQYF; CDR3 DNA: TGTGCCAGCAGCCAAGATTTTAGCGACCTCACAGATACGCAGTATTTT
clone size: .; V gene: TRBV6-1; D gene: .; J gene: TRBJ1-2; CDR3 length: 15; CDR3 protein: CASSEYVGQTDGYTF; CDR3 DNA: TGTGCCAGCAGTGAATACGTAGGGCAGACGGATGGCTACACCTTC
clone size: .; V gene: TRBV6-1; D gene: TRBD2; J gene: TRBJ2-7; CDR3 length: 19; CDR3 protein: CASSERASGGSSSTYEQYF; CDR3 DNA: TGTGCCAGCAGTGAAAGGGCTAGCGGGGGAAGTAGCTCAACCTACGAGCAGTACTTC
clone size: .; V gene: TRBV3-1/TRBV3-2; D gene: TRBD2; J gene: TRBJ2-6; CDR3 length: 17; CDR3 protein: CASSQDFGGTGANVLTF; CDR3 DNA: TGTGCCAGCAGCCAAGATTTCGGGGGGACTGGGGCCAACGTCCTGACTTTC
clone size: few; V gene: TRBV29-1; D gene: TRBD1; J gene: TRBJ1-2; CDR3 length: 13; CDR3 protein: CSVEDKDRVSYTF; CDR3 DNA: TGCAGCGTTGAAGATAAGGACAGGGTGAGCTACACCTTC
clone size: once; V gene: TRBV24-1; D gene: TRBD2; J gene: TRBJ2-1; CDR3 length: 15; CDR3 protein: CATKGYRGGPQEQFF; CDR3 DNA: TGTGCCACCAAAGGGTATCGGGGGGGGCCCCAGGAGCAGTTCTTC
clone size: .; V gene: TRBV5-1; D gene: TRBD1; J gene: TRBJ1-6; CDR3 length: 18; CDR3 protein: CASSLAGTGLTYNSPLHF; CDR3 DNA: TGCGCCAGCAGCTTGGCCGGGACAGGTTTAACCTATAATTCACCCCTCCACTTT
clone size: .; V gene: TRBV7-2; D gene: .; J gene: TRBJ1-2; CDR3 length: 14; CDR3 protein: CASSAGAHNYGYTF; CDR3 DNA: TGTGCCAGCAGTGCAGGAGCTCACAACTATGGCTACACCTTC
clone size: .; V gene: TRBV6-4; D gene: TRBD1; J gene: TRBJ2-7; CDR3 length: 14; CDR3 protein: CASSGTGGSYEQYF; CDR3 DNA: TGTGCCAGCAGCGGGACAGGGGGCTCCTACGAGCAGTACTTC
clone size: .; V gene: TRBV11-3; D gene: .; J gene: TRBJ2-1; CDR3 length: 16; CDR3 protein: CASSLVGMGSYNEQFF; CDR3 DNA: TGTGCCAGCAGCTTAGTAGGTATGGGGTCCTACAATGAGCAGTTCTTC
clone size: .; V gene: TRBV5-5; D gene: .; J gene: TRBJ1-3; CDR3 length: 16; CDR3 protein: CASSLAGRALGNTIYF; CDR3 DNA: TGTGCCAGCAGCTTGGCCGGAAGGGCTCTCGGAAACACCATATATTTT
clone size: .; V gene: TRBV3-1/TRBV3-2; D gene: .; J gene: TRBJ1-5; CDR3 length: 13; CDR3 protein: CASSHSENQPQHF; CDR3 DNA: TGTGCCAGCAGTCACTCGGAGAATCAGCCCCAGCATTTT
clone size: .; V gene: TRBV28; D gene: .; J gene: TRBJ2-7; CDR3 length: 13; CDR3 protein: CASRSGQTYEQYF; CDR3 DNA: TGTGCCAGCCGGTCGGGACAAACCTACGAGCAGTACTTC
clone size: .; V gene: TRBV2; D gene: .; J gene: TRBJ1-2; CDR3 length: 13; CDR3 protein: CASSPAGSRGYTF; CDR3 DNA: TGTGCCAGCAGCCCCGCGGGCAGTCGGGGCTACACCTTC
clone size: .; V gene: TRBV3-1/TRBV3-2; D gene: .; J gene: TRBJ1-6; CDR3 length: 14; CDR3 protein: CASSLRLGDSPLHF; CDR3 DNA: TGTGCCAGCAGCCTAAGGTTGGGGGATTCACCCCTCCACTTT
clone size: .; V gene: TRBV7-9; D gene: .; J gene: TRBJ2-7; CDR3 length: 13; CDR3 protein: CASSLRDETEQYF; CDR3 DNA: TGTGCCAGCAGCTTAAGGGACGAGACCGAGCAGTACTTC
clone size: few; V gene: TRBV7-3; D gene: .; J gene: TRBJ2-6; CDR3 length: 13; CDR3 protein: CASSFSGANVLTF; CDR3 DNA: TGTGCCAGCAGCTTCTCTGGGGCCAACGTCCTGACTTTC
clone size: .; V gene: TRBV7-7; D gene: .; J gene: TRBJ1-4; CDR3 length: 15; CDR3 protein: CASSKTEATNEKLFF; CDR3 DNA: TGTGCCAGCAGCAAAACAGAAGCAACTAATGAAAAACTGTTTTTT
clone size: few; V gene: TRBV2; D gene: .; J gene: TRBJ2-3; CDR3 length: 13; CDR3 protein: CASVQGSTDTQYF; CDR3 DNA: TGTGCCAGCGTTCAGGGATCCACAGATACGCAGTATTTT
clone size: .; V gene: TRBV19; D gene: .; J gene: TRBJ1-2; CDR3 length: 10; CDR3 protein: CATLTARYTF; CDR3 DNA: TGTGCCACCCTGACAGCCCGCTACACCTTC
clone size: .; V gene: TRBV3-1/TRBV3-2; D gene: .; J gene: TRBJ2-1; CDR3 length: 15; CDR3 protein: CASSQESGGVDEQFF; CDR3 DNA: TGTGCCAGCAGCCAAGAAAGTGGCGGGGTCGATGAGCAGTTCTTC
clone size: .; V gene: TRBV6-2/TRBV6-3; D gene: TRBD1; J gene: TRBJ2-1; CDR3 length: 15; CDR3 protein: CASSYRTGGRDEQFF; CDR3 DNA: TGTGCCAGCAGTTACCGGACAGGGGGTCGAGATGAGCAGTTCTTC
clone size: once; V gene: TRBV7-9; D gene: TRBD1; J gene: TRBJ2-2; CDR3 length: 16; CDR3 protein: CASSFPTGGRAGELFF; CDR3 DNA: TGTGCCAGCAGCTTCCCCACAGGGGGCCGTGCCGGGGAGCTGTTTTTT
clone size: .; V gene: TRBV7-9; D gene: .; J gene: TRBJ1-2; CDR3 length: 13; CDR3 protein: CASSFTGRYGYTF; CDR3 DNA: TGTGCCAGCAGCTTCACAGGGCGCTATGGCTACACCTTC
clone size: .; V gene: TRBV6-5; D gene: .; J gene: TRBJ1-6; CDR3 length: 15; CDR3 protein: CASSYSVQSVSPLHF; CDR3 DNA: TGTGCCAGCAGTTACTCGGTACAGAGTGTTTCACCCCTCCACTTT
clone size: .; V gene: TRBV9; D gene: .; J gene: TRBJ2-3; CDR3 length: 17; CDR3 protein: CASSESGIQVTTDTQYF; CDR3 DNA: TGTGCCAGCAGCGAGTCAGGGATACAAGTCACCACAGATACGCAGTATTTT
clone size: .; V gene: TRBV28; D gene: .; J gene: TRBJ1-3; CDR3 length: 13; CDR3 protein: CASSTHSGNTIYF; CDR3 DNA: TGTGCCAGCAGTACCCACTCTGGGAACACCATATATTTT
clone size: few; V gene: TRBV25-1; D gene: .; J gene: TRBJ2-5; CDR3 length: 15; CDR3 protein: CASSDDSQYQETQYF; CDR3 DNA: TGTGCCAGCAGTGACGACAGCCAGTACCAAGAGACCCAGTACTTC
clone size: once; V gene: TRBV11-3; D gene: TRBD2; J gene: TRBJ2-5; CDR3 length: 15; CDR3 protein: CASSLSGLAAETQYF; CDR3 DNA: TGTGCCAGCAGCTTATCAGGACTAGCGGCAGAGACCCAGTACTTC
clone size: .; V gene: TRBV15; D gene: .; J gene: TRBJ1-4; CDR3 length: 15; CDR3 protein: CATSRGGPENEKLFF; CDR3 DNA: TGTGCCACCAGCAGAGGGGGGCCGGAGAATGAAAAACTGTTTTTT
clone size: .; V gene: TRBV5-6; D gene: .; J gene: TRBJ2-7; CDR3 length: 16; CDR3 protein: CASSYPGDFYHYEQYF; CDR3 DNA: TGTGCCAGCAGCTACCCAGGAGACTTCTATCACTACGAGCAGTACTTC
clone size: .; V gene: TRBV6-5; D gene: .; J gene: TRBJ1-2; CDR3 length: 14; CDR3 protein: CASSLAHVNYGYTF; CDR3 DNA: TGTGCCAGCAGTTTGGCCCATGTGAACTATGGCTACACCTTC
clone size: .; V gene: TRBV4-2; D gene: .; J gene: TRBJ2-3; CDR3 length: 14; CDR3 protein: CASSQVATTDTQYF; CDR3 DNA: TGTGCCAGCAGCCAAGTCGCAACGACAGATACGCAGTATTTT
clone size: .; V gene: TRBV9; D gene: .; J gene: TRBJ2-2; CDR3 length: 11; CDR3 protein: CASSVTGELFF; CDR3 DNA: TGTGCCAGCAGCGTAACCGGGGAGCTGTTTTTT
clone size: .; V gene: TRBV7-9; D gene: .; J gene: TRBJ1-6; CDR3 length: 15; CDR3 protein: CASSFTDSPNSPLHF; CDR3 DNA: TGTGCCAGCAGCTTCACGGACAGCCCGAATTCACCCCTCCACTTT
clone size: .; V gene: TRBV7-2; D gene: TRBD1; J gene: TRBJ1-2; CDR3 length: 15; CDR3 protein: CASSLAPGQGYGYTF; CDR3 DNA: TGTGCCAGCAGCTTAGCGCCAGGACAGGGGTATGGCTACACCTTC
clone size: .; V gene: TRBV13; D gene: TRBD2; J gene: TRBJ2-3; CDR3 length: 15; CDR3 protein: CASSIAGGATDTQYF; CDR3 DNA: TGTGCCAGCAGCATAGCGGGGGGCGCCACAGATACGCAGTATTTT